This TCR beta chain was observed in a study of shared clonotypes between healthy human individuals. In regard to this clone: Its antigen is as yet unknown.

General study findings and limits: Generally, estimated richness proved larger in naive subsets than it did in memory subsets.

Naive CD4+ cells were CD45RA-selected; the remaining cells were memory. This CDR3 region has 15 residues. Germline loops: CDR1 SGHAT, CDR2 FQNNGV. Trimming shortened V by 1 base and J by 8 bases, and 17 bases separated the two germline ends. Some clones are missing from TCRdb's copy, which holds only in-frame ones; the method was immunoSEQ multiplex PCR. The sample holds some 630,000 clones, about two thirds seen once. This receptor was obtained from a woman in her 30s in good health. This chain joins TRBV11-2 and TRBJ2-5; no reliable D call. The sequencing input was memory CD4+ T cells sorted from blood. Subset specified: CD45RA-negative fraction. The CDR3 protein is CASSLGPQGMGTQYF. DNA for the CDR3: TGTGCCAGCAGCTTAGGGCCCCAAGGGATGGGAACCCAGTACTTC.